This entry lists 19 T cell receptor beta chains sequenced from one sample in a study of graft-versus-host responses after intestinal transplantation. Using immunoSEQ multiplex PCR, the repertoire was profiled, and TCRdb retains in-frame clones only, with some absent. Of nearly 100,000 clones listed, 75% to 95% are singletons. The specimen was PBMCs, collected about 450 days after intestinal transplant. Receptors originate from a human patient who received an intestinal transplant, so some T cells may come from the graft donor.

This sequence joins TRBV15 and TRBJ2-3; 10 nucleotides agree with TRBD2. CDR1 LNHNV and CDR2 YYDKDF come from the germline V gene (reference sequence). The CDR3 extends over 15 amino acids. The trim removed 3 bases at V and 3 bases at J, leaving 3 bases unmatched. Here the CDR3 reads CATSRKAGGTDTQYF. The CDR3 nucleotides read TGTGCCACCAGCAGGAAAGCGGGGGGGACAGATACGCAGTATTTT.

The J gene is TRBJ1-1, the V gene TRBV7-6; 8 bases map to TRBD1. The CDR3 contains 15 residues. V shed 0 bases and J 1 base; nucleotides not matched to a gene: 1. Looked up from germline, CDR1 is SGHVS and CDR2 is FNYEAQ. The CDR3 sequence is CASSLAGQGNTEAFF. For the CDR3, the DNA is TGTGCCAGCAGCTTAGCTGGACAGGGGAACACTGAAGCTTTCTTT.

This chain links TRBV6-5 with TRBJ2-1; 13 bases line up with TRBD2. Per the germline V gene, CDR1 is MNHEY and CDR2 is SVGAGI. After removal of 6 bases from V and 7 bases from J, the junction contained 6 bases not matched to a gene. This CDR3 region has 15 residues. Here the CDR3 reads CASSQLAGGRNEQFF. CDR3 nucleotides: TGTGCCAGCAGCCAACTAGCGGGGGGGCGGAATGAGCAGTTCTTC.

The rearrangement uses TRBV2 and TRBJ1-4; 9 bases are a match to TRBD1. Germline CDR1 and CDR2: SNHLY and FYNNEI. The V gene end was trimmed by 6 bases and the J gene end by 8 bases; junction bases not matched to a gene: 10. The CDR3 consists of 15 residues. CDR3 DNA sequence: TGTGCCAGCAGCCTTCCACAGGGGGCCGGGGAAAAACTGTTTTTT. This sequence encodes CASSLPQGAGEKLFF.

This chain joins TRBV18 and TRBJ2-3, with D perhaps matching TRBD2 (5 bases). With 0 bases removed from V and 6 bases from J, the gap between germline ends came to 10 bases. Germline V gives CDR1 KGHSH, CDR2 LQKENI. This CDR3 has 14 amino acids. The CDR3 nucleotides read TGTGCCAGCTCACCACCAGCCCGGGGTGATACGCAGTATTTT. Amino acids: CASSPPARGDTQYF.

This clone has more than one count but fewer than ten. The CDR3 DNA sequence: TGCGCCAGCAGCTTGGGAGCTGAAGCTTTCTTT. Translation: CASSLGAEAFF. V usage is TRBV5-1 and J usage is TRBJ1-1; no firm D call. Trimming took 0 bases from V and 6 from J, leaving 3 bases between them. The CDR3 totals 11 residues. CDR1 and CDR2 from the germline V gene are SGHRS and YFSETQ.

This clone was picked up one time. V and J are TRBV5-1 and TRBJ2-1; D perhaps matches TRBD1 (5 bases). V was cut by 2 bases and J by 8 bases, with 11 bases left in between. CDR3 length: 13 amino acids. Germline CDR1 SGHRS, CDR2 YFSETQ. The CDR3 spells CASSFAGWDEQFF. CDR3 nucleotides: TGCGCCAGCAGCTTCGCAGGGTGGGATGAGCAGTTCTTC. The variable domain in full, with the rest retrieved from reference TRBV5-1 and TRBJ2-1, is KAGVTQTPRYLIKTRGQQVTLSCSPISGHRSVSWYQQTPGQGLQFLFEYFSETQRNKGNFPGRFSGRQFSNSRSEMNVSTLELGDSALYLCASSFAGWDEQFFGPGTRLTVL.

The CDR3 nucleotides are TGTGCCAGCTCACGAATTGTCAGCTACGAGCAGTACTTC. Its translation: CASSRIVSYEQYF. This sequence joins TRBV18 and TRBJ2-7; D is unclear. V dropped 4 bases and J dropped 3 bases, with 10 bases sitting between them. The CDR3 spans 13 residues. Germline lookup yields CDR1 KGHSH and CDR2 LQKENI.

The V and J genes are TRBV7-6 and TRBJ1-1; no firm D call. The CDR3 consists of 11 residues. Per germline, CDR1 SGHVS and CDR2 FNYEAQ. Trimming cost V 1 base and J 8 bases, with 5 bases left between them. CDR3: CASSLEVEAFF. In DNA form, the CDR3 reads TGTGCCAGCAGCTTAGAGGTCGAAGCTTTCTTT.

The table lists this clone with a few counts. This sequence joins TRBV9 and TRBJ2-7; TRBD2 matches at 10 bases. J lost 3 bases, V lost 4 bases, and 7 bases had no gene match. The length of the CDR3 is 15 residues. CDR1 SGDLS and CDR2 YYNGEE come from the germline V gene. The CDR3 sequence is CASSPSGLADYEQYF. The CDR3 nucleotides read TGTGCCAGCAGCCCGTCAGGACTAGCGGACTACGAGCAGTACTTC.

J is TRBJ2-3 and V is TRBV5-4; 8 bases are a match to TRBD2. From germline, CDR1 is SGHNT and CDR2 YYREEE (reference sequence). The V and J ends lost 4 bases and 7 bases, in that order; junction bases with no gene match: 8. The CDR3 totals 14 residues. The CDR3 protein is CASSVGGAGNTQYF. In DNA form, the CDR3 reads TGTGCCAGCAGCGTCGGGGGGGCTGGGAATACGCAGTATTTT.

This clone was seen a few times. Here the CDR3 reads CASSYSGQNYEQYF. The CDR3 coding sequence is TGTGCCAGCAGTTATTCGGGACAAAACTACGAGCAGTACTTC. The chain combines TRBV6-6 with TRBJ2-7, with D possibly matching TRBD1 (6 bases). CDR1 is MNHNY, CDR2 SVGAGI, per germline (reference sequence). The CDR3 runs to 14 residues. Trimming removed 3 bases at V and 3 bases at J, with 12 bases between.

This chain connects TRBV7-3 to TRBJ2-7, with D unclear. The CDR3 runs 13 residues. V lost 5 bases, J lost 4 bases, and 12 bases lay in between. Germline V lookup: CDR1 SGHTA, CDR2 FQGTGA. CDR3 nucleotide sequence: TGTGCCAGCAGCCCCCTCGACGGTTACGAGCAGTACTTC. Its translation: CASSPLDGYEQYF.

The CDR3 DNA reads as TGCAGCGTCTCAACCTTGGTGGGGGACGCTGAAGCTTTCTTT. It encodes CSVSTLVGDAEAFF. The chain recombines TRBV29-1 with TRBJ1-1, with D perhaps matching TRBD1 (5 bases). Trimming removed 6 bases from V and 6 bases from J, with 20 bases in between. The CDR3 is made up of 14 amino acids. Germline V gene lookup returns CDR1 SQVTM and CDR2 ANQGSEA.

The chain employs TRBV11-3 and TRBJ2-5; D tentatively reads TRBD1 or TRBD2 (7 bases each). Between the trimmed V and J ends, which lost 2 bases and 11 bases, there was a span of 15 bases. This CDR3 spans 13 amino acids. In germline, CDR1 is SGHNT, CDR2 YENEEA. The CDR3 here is CASSLSAGGEQYF. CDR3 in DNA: TGTGCCAGCAGCTTATCTGCAGGGGGGGAGCAGTACTTC.

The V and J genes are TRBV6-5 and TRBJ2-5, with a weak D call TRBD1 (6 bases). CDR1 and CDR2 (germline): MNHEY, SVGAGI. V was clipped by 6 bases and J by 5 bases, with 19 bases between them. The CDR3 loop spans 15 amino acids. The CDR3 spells CASRPSGHQGETQYF. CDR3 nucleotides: TGTGCCAGCAGACCCTCGGGACACCAAGGGGAGACCCAGTACTTC.

This chain's CDR3 is CASSPRRGEGNTEAFF. For the CDR3, the DNA is TGTGCCAGCAGCCCCCGGAGGGGGGAGGGGAACACTGAAGCTTTCTTT. The chain employs TRBV9 and TRBJ1-1; possibly TRBD1 for D (6 bases). This CDR3 region has 16 residues. Germline V gene lookup returns CDR1 SGDLS and CDR2 YYNGEE. V was clipped by 4 bases and J by 1 base, with 17 bases between them.

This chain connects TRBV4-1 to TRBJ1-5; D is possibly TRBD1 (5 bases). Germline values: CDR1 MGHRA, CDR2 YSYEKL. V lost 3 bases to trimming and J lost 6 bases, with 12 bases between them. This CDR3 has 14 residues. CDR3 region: CASSQQGVGQPQHF. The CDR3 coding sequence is TGCGCCAGCAGCCAGCAGGGAGTAGGTCAGCCCCAGCATTTT.

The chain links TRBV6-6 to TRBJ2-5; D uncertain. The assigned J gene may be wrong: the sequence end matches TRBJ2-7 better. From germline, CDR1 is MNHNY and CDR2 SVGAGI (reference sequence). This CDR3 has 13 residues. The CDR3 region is CASSYLYSYEQYF. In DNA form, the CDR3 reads TGTGCCAGCAGTTACTTATACTCCTACGAGCAGTACTTC.